The 22 T cell receptor beta chains in this list originate from one sample, sequenced in a study of shared clonotypes between healthy human individuals. Libraries were prepared by immunoSEQ multiplex PCR; TCRdb keeps only in-frame clonotypes and omits some of them. In the table there are over 300,000 clones, about nine tenths of which are singletons. The specimen sequenced was memory CD8+ T cells sorted from blood. As for subset: CD45RO+ cells pooled with CCR7-negative TemRA cells. The source of these receptors is a man between 18 and 29 years old in good health.

The chain links TRBV7-9 to TRBJ1-5; D is unclear. Germline CDR1 SEHNR, CDR2 FQNEAQ (reference sequence). V was trimmed by 2 bases and J by 2 bases, leaving 10 bases between them. This CDR3 is built from 15 residues. The DNA for the CDR3 is TGTGCCAGCAGCTTATTTGGGGAAGGCAATCAGCCCCAGCATTTT. Amino acid sequence: CASSLFGEGNQPQHF.

The chain joins TRBV28 to TRBJ2-1; D gene uncertain. CDR3 size: 12 residues. Germline V gene lookup returns CDR1 MDHEN and CDR2 SYDVKM. V was clipped by 4 bases and J by 6 bases, with 7 bases between them. In DNA form, the CDR3 reads TGTGCCAGCAGTTCCTCGAGCAATGAGCAGTTCTTC. Translated: CASSSSSNEQFF.

This chain connects TRBV6-1 to TRBJ2-7, with D maybe TRBD1 (6 bases). The length of the CDR3 is 13 residues. Germline V gene data show CDR1 as MNHNS and CDR2 as SASEGT. The germline V and J ends were trimmed by 3 bases and 2 bases, with 8 bases remaining between them. The CDR3 DNA reads TGTGCCAGCAGTGAGACAGGCCCCTACGAGCAGTACTTC. It translates to CASSETGPYEQYF.

This chain links TRBV9 with TRBJ2-7; the D is unclear. The CDR3 is made up of 15 amino acids. The V and J ends lost 0 bases and 0 bases respectively, with 10 bases between them. Germline V gives CDR1 SGDLS, CDR2 YYNGEE. The CDR3 DNA reads TGTGCCAGCAGCGTAGCTCCTAGTAACTCCTACGAGCAGTACTTC. Its translation: CASSVAPSNSYEQYF.

The V gene is TRBV6-5, the J gene TRBJ2-1; 12 bases are a match to TRBD2. The CDR3 totals 15 residues. Germline V CDR1 and CDR2: MNHEY, SVGAGI. V shed 0 bases and J 10 bases; nucleotides not matched to a gene: 4. In nucleotides, the CDR3 is TGTGCCAGCAGTTACTCGACTAGCGGGGGAGAGGAGCAGTTCTTC. Translation gives CASSYSTSGGEEQFF.

This chain uses TRBV7-9 with TRBJ1-1, with D perhaps TRBD1 (5 bases). Germline CDR1 is SEHNR and CDR2 is FQNEAQ (reference sequence). Trimming took 2 bases from V and 1 from J, leaving 14 bases between them. The CDR3 totals 16 residues. The DNA of the CDR3 is TGTGCCAGCAGCTTACCTGTTCCCGGACAGAACACTGAAGCTTTCTTT. Amino acids: CASSLPVPGQNTEAFF.

In regard to this clone: The sample carries other DNA sequences with the same CDR3. The V call is TRBV4-1, the J call TRBJ2-7, with D perhaps matching TRBD2 (5 bases). The CDR3 is made up of 14 amino acids. V lost 1 base to trimming and J lost 3 bases, with 10 bases between them. Germline CDR1 MGHRA, CDR2 YSYEKL. CDR3 in amino acids: CASSQVGLSYEQYF. Here the CDR3 DNA reads TGCGCCAGCAGCCAAGTCGGACTGAGCTACGAGCAGTACTTC.

This chain connects TRBV28 to TRBJ1-2; D unclear. Trimming cost V 5 bases and J 4 bases, with 14 bases left between them. In germline, CDR1 is MDHEN, CDR2 SYDVKM. There are 14 residues in the CDR3. The CDR3 here is CASSPKITIYGYTF. CDR3 nucleotides: TGTGCCAGCAGTCCAAAGATTACCATCTATGGCTACACCTTC.

The chain carries TRBV6-6 and TRBJ2-7; D is uncertain. The CDR3 is 14 amino acids. Per germline, CDR1 MNHNY and CDR2 SVGAGI (reference sequence). The V gene lost 7 bases and the J gene lost 3 bases, with 16 bases spanning the gap. The CDR3 here is CASTRAVADYEQYF. The DNA of the CDR3 is TGTGCCAGCACTCGGGCGGTAGCCGACTACGAGCAGTACTTC.

There are a few counts of this clone. The rearrangement joins TRBV5-6 to TRBJ1-5, with 7 nucleotides matching TRBD1. V dropped 3 bases and J dropped 11; count of bases not matched to a gene: 8. The CDR3 has 13 residues. Germline V gene data show CDR1 as SGHDT and CDR2 as YYEEEE. The CDR3 is CASSWTGGGAQHF. For the CDR3, the DNA is TGTGCCAGCAGCTGGACAGGAGGAGGGGCCCAGCATTTT. The full variable domain, its missing parts supplied by reference TRBV5-6 and TRBJ1-5, is DAGVTQSPTHLIKTRGQQVTLRCSPKSGHDTVSWYQQALGQGPQFIFQYYEEEERQRGNFPDRFSGHQFPNYSSELNVNALLLGDSALYLCASSWTGGGAQHFGDGTRLSIL.

This clone was recorded a few times. The genes are TRBV1 and TRBJ2-5; the D call in the table, TRBD1, was not verified against the DNA. TRBV1 is described as a pseudogene. The CDR3 extends over 15 amino acids. Here the CDR3 reads CTSSRRDRGQETQYF. CDR3 in DNA: TGCACCAGCAGCCGAAGGGACAGGGGGCAAGAGACCCAGTACTTC.

V and J are TRBV7-8 and TRBJ2-3; TRBD2 is a possible D gene (6 bases). Looked up from germline, CDR1 is SGHVS and CDR2 is FQNEAQ. The CDR3 is 16 amino acids. V lost 1 base to trimming and J lost 0 bases, with 11 bases between them. CDR3 coding DNA: TGTGCCAGCAGCTTAGAATTAGCGGAAAGCACAGATACGCAGTATTTT. Its protein product is CASSLELAESTDTQYF.

The chain is built from TRBV6-1 and TRBJ1-1; tentative D call: TRBD1 (5 bases). CDR1 and CDR2 from the germline V gene are MNHNS and SASEGT. This CDR3 is 15 amino acids long. V was shortened by 1 base and J by 4 bases, with 13 bases between the two germline ends. The CDR3 here is CASSEVIGASTEAFF. The CDR3 nucleotides are TGTGCCAGCAGTGAAGTGATAGGGGCGAGCACTGAAGCTTTCTTT.

V is TRBV6-5 and J is TRBJ2-3; 9 positions agree with TRBD1. From germline, CDR1 is MNHEY and CDR2 SVGAGI. The CDR3 consists of 15 residues. The V gene end was trimmed by 5 bases and the J gene end by 1 base; junction bases not matched to a gene: 4. CDR3 in amino acids: CASSVWDRGTDTQYF. The DNA of the CDR3 is TGTGCCAGCAGTGTGTGGGACAGGGGCACAGATACGCAGTATTTT.

This rearrangement joins TRBV13 to TRBJ2-2; the match to TRBD1 covers 8 bases. Germline-derived CDR1 and CDR2 are PRHDT and FYEKMQ (reference sequence). The CDR3 is made up of 16 amino acids. J lost 3 bases, V lost 5 bases, and 8 bases had no gene match. CDR3 in DNA: TGTGCCAGCAGCATGCTTCAGGGGGCAGACACCGGGGAGCTGTTTTTT. Translated: CASSMLQGADTGELFF.

The chain has TRBV29-1 and TRBJ2-1, with 12 bases that match TRBD2. Germline V CDR1 and CDR2: SQVTM, ANQGSEA. Losses at the gene ends were 1 base for V and 0 bases for J; bases not matched to a gene: 4. This CDR3 contains 17 residues. The CDR3 sequence is CSVEGLAGGRSYNEQFF. CDR3 coding DNA: TGCAGCGTTGAAGGCCTAGCGGGGGGGCGCTCCTACAATGAGCAGTTCTTC.

The V gene is TRBV28, the J gene TRBJ1-4, with D unclear. Germline V CDR1 and CDR2: MDHEN, SYDVKM. The CDR3 loop spans 14 amino acids. Trimming shortened V by 6 bases and J by 0 bases, and 8 bases separated the two germline ends. CDR3 region: CASSRKATNEKLFF. The CDR3 DNA reads TGTGCCAGCAGCCGGAAGGCAACTAATGAAAAACTGTTTTTT.

The genes are TRBV4-3 and TRBJ2-1, with D perhaps TRBD2 (6 bases). Trimming removed 1 base at V and 0 bases at J, with 10 bases between. The CDR3 is 16 residues long. Germline values: CDR1 LGHNA, CDR2 YSLEER. The CDR3 DNA sequence: TGCGCCAGCAGCCAAGGGGACTTGAGCTCCTACAATGAGCAGTTCTTC. Its protein is CASSQGDLSSYNEQFF.

Comment on this clone: An end of the junction differs from the germline gene, which may be a read error. The chain recombines TRBV7-7 with TRBJ2-3, with 8 nucleotides matching TRBD2. CDR1 is SSHAT, CDR2 FNYEAQ, per germline (reference sequence). The CDR3 spans 17 residues. Written as DNA, the CDR3 is TGTGCTAGCAGCCTCCGGGGCGGGACTAGGATAGTGGATACGCAGTATTTT. Amino acid sequence: CASSLRGGTRIVDTQYF.

The J gene is TRBJ2-7, the V gene TRBV28, with TRBD1 identical over 7 bases. This CDR3 region has 14 residues. Germline V CDR1 and CDR2: MDHEN, SYDVKM. The V and J ends lost 10 bases and 0 bases, in that order; junction bases with no gene match: 9. CDR3: CATSWTGGSYEQYF. The DNA of the CDR3 is TGTGCCACTTCCTGGACAGGTGGCTCCTACGAGCAGTACTTC.

The V call is TRBV28, the J call TRBJ2-2; 8 nucleotides align to TRBD2. Trimming removed 7 bases from V and 6 bases from J; junction bases left unmatched: 7. The CDR3 sequence is 14 residues long. Germline CDR1 reads MDHEN; CDR2 reads SYDVKM. CDR3 residues: CASTDPGLAGELFF. The CDR3 coding sequence is TGTGCCAGCACAGATCCGGGACTAGCCGGGGAGCTGTTTTTT.

This CDR3 is CASLVWTRGHNEQFF. The CDR3 coding sequence is TGTGCCAGCCTCGTTTGGACTCGAGGACACAATGAGCAGTTCTTC. This chain joins TRBV2 and TRBJ2-1; perhaps TRBD2 as D (5 bases). This CDR3 has 15 amino acids. From germline, CDR1 is SNHLY and CDR2 FYNNEI. The ends were cut back, 8 bases at V and 5 bases at J, with 19 bases in the middle.